These T cell receptor beta chains were read from a single sample in a study of cytomegalovirus exposure and HLA in healthy donors. Assay: immunoSEQ multiplex PCR; the TCRdb copy retains only in-frame clones and omits some. The sample carries under 200,000 clones, 80% recorded once. The specimen sequenced was PBMCs. These receptors were collected from a man aged 35 to 55 in good health and CMV-seronegative. Both conserved end residues are part of each CDR3. The D gene is left open where the match is weak. Size tells how often a clone was seen (once, few, many) or the class of an expanded clone, and some rows leave it out.

cdr3_nt	cdr3_aa	clone_size	j_call	cdr3_length	v_call	d_call
TGTGCCAGCAGTGGACAGGGGGTGAATGAGCAGTTCTTC	CASSGQGVNEQFF	once	TRBJ2-1	13	TRBV27	TRBD1
TGTGCCAGCAGTCCAGGTCGGGGGAATCAGCCCCAGCATTTT	CASSPGRGNQPQHF	NA	TRBJ1-5	14	TRBV7-2	NA
TGTGCCAGCAGCGTAGGGCAGAGCTACACCTTC	CASSVGQSYTF	NA	TRBJ1-2	11	TRBV9	NA
TGTGCCAGCAGTTTATCGGCAGGGGTGAACACTGAAGCTTTCTTT	CASSLSAGVNTEAFF	NA	TRBJ1-1	15	TRBV28	NA
TGCAGTGCTAGAGATAACAGGGTGGCTTTCTTT	CSARDNRVAFF	NA	TRBJ1-1	11	TRBV20-1	NA
TGTGCCAGCAGTATAACAGGGGAGGCTGAGCAGTTCTTC	CASSITGEAEQFF	few	TRBJ2-1	13	TRBV27	NA
TGTGCCAGCAGCACAAGTCCAGGGTACCCTGAAGCTTTCTTT	CASSTSPGYPEAFF	NA	TRBJ1-1	14	TRBV6-6	NA
TGTGCCAGCAGTTTACGAGGGACTGTCAGCAATCAGCCCCAGCATTTT	CASSLRGTVSNQPQHF	NA	TRBJ1-5	16	TRBV27	NA
TGTGCCACCAGCAGAGAGGGCAGAACCACAGATACGCAGTATTTT	CATSREGRTTDTQYF	NA	TRBJ2-3	15	TRBV15	NA
TGTGCCAGCAGTGAGCCGGGGGACTCCTACGAGCAGTACTTC	CASSEPGDSYEQYF	NA	TRBJ2-7	14	TRBV6-1	NA
TGCGCCAGCAGCTTGGACAGTGTGAATGGCTACACCTTC	CASSLDSVNGYTF	NA	TRBJ1-2	13	TRBV5-1	NA
TGCGCCAGCAGCCAAATGCTAGCGGGAGACGGCTTGGACACAGATACGCAGTATTTT	CASSQMLAGDGLDTDTQYF	NA	TRBJ2-3	19	TRBV4-1	TRBD2
TGTGCCATCAGTGAGCCGGGGGACAGGGGGCGGGGTGAGCAGTTCTTC	CAISEPGDRGRGEQFF	NA	TRBJ2-1	16	TRBV10-3	TRBD1
TGTGCCAGCAGCCAAGTAGTGGGAGCGGTCAATGAGCAGTTCTTC	CASSQVVGAVNEQFF	few	TRBJ2-1	15	TRBV4-2	NA
TGTGCCAGCACCGGGGGGGACAGGGTCAATTCACCCCTCCACTTT	CASTGGDRVNSPLHF	NA	TRBJ1-6	15	TRBV6-1	TRBD1
TGCGCCAGCAGCCAAGATGCAGGGCGCGAGCAGTACTTC	CASSQDAGREQYF	NA	TRBJ2-7	13	TRBV4-3	NA
TGTGCCAGCTCACCCGAGACAGGGGGATCTGGAAACACCATATATTTT	CASSPETGGSGNTIYF	few	TRBJ1-3	16	TRBV18	TRBD1
TGTGCCAGCAGCCGCCGGGGTCAGGGGGCTTACGAGCAGTACTTC	CASSRRGQGAYEQYF	few	TRBJ2-7	15	TRBV5-6	TRBD1
TGTGCCAGCAGCTTCTCGGAGATCGCAGATACGCAGTATTTT	CASSFSEIADTQYF	few	TRBJ2-3	14	TRBV7-9	NA
TGTGCCAGCAGTTACTCCGGACGACTAGACATTGAGCAGTTCTTC	CASSYSGRLDIEQFF	NA	TRBJ2-1	15	TRBV6-6	NA
TGTGCCAGCAGTGTACTACTCGGAAATGAGCAGTTCTTC	CASSVLLGNEQFF	NA	TRBJ2-1	13	TRBV6-1	NA
TGTGCCAGCAGCTTCAACAGGGTAGCTGGGGCCAACGTCCTGACTTTC	CASSFNRVAGANVLTF	NA	TRBJ2-6	16	TRBV7-9	NA
TGCGCCAGCAGGTCCGAAGTTTGGGCATCCTATAATTCACCCCTCCACTTT	CASRSEVWASYNSPLHF	NA	TRBJ1-6	17	TRBV5-1	NA
TGTGCCAGCAGCTCCACGGGGACAGATACGCAGTATTTT	CASSSTGTDTQYF	NA	TRBJ2-3	13	TRBV7-9	NA
TGTGCCAGCAGCCCGGAGGGATCGGCTGGAAACACCATATATTTT	CASSPEGSAGNTIYF	NA	TRBJ1-3	15	TRBV7-6	NA
TGCGCCAGCAGTCAATCAGGAGGGGTTGAATTTTTTGGTACGCAGTATTTT	CASSQSGGVEFFGTQYF	NA	TRBJ2-3	17	TRBV23-1	NA
TGTGCCAGCAGTCCCCTTCCCCGTCCCACAGATACGCAGTATTTT	CASSPLPRPTDTQYF	NA	TRBJ2-3	15	TRBV27	NA
TGTGCCAGCAGCCATTACACCGGGGAGCTGTTTTTT	CASSHYTGELFF	few	TRBJ2-2	12	TRBV7-3	NA
TGTGCCAGCAGGAGCGGGGCCGCCTACGAGCAGTACTTC	CASRSGAAYEQYF	NA	TRBJ2-7	13	TRBV5-4	TRBD2
TGTGCCAGCAGCTTTTATGTGGGACTACTCAATGAGCAGTTCTTC	CASSFYVGLLNEQFF	NA	TRBJ2-1	15	TRBV7-3	TRBD2
TGTGCCAGCTCACCAATGGCGGGGAGCTCTGGAAACACCATATATTTT	CASSPMAGSSGNTIYF	NA	TRBJ1-3	16	TRBV18	NA
TGTGCCACCAGCAGAGCCCTAGAGGTTCTGGGAGAGACCCAGTACTTC	CATSRALEVLGETQYF	NA	TRBJ2-5	16	TRBV15	NA
TGTGCCACCACCCTCGGGACAGGATATGAAAAACTGTTTTTT	CATTLGTGYEKLFF	NA	TRBJ1-4	14	TRBV19	TRBD1
TGTGCCTGGACCAGGGGCCGCGCAGATACGCAGTATTTT	CAWTRGRADTQYF	once	TRBJ2-3	13	TRBV30	NA
TGTGCCAGCAGCGTAGCAAAAGGTCGAGGGACCGGGGAGCTGTTTTTT	CASSVAKGRGTGELFF	few	TRBJ2-2	16	TRBV9	NA
TGTGCCATCAGAACCGGGACAGGGATAGAGACCCAGTACTTC	CAIRTGTGIETQYF	NA	TRBJ2-5	14	TRBV10-3	TRBD1
TGCGCCAGCAGCCAAGTGGGGCGGGAGGGCGAGCAGTACTTC	CASSQVGREGEQYF	once	TRBJ2-7	14	TRBV4-3	TRBD2
TGTGCCAGCAGAGGGGGGACAGATAGCAATCAGCCCCAGCATTTT	CASRGGTDSNQPQHF	NA	TRBJ1-5	15	TRBV6-5	TRBD1
TGTGCCAGTACTAGCACGTCCAGGGGGACTGGAAACACCATATATTTT	CASTSTSRGTGNTIYF	NA	TRBJ1-3	16	TRBV19	TRBD1
TGTGCCAGCAGCTTAAGCGGGACTAGCGGGAGAAATGAGCAGTTCTTC	CASSLSGTSGRNEQFF	few	TRBJ2-1	16	TRBV7-7	TRBD2
TGTGCCAGCAGCTTTTCAGCGGGGCGCTCTGGGGCCAACGTCCTGACTTTC	CASSFSAGRSGANVLTF	NA	TRBJ2-6	17	TRBV7-2	TRBD2
TGTGCCAGCAGTAATCCCTTATATGGCTACACCTTC	CASSNPLYGYTF	NA	TRBJ1-2	12	TRBV28	NA
TGTGCCAGCTCACCGGGACTTAGCTATGGCTACACCTTC	CASSPGLSYGYTF	NA	TRBJ1-2	13	TRBV18	NA
TGTGCCAGCAGCTTGACAGTTAACTATGGCTACACCTTC	CASSLTVNYGYTF	NA	TRBJ1-2	13	TRBV5-6	NA
TGTGCCAGCAGTAAAGGGACAGGGGGTTACTATGGCTACACCTTC	CASSKGTGGYYGYTF	NA	TRBJ1-2	15	TRBV6-5	TRBD1
TGCGCCAGCAGCCAAGATTGGTCCCAGGGGGCGGGTCAGCCCCAGCATTTT	CASSQDWSQGAGQPQHF	NA	TRBJ1-5	17	TRBV4-1	TRBD1
TGTGCCAGCAGCTTAGGCGGGACCAACTATAATTCACCCCTCCACTTT	CASSLGGTNYNSPLHF	NA	TRBJ1-6	16	TRBV11-3	NA
TGCAGCGTTCAACAGGGCCGGGAGACCCAGTACTTC	CSVQQGRETQYF	NA	TRBJ2-5	12	TRBV29-1	NA
TGTGCCAGCAGTCTCCTGGTTAGCGGGGGCCCCACAGATACGCAGTATTTT	CASSLLVSGGPTDTQYF	NA	TRBJ2-3	17	TRBV7-2	TRBD2
TGTGCCAGCAGCTTAGGTCGGGGGGCGGCCTATGGCTACACCTTC	CASSLGRGAAYGYTF	NA	TRBJ1-2	15	TRBV5-4	NA
TGCGCCAGCAGCCAAGTAACAGGGCAGCGGAACACCGGGGAGCTGTTTTTT	CASSQVTGQRNTGELFF	NA	TRBJ2-2	17	TRBV4-1	NA
TGTGCCAGCTCACCACCGGAGGGGGACAGCGTCAAACTGTTTTTT	CASSPPEGDSVKLFF	NA	TRBJ1-4	15	TRBV18	TRBD1
TGTGCCAGCAGCTTCCCGACAGGGTCCAAAAACATTCAGTACTTC	CASSFPTGSKNIQYF	once	TRBJ2-4	15	TRBV5-6	TRBD1
TGTGCCAGCAGCGTCAGGGGTGGTAACACTGAAGCTTTCTTT	CASSVRGGNTEAFF	NA	TRBJ1-1	14	TRBV9	NA
TGTGCCAGCAGCCCAGGGACAGGGTATGAAGGCACTGAAGCTTTCTTT	CASSPGTGYEGTEAFF	once	TRBJ1-1	16	TRBV7-3	TRBD1
TGTGCCAGCAGTCCGCAGGGGGGCCGGAACACCGGGGAGCTGTTTTTT	CASSPQGGRNTGELFF	NA	TRBJ2-2	16	TRBV2	NA
TGTGCCAGCAGTGACTCCGGAGTCGACCCCTACGAGCAGTACTTC	CASSDSGVDPYEQYF	NA	TRBJ2-7	15	TRBV6-4	NA